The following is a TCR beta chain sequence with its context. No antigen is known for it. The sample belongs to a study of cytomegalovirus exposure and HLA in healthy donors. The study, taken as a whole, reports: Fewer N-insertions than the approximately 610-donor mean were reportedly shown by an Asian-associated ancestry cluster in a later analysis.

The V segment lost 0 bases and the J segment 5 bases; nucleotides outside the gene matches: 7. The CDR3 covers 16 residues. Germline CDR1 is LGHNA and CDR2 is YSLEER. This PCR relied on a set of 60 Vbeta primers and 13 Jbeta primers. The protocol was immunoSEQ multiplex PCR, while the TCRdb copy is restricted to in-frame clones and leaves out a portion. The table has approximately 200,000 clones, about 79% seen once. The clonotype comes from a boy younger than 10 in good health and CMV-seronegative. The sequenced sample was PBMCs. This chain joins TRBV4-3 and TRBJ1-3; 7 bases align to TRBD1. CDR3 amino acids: CASSQDVTGLRNTIYF. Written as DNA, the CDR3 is TGCGCCAGCAGCCAAGATGTGACAGGGTTGAGAAACACCATATATTTT.